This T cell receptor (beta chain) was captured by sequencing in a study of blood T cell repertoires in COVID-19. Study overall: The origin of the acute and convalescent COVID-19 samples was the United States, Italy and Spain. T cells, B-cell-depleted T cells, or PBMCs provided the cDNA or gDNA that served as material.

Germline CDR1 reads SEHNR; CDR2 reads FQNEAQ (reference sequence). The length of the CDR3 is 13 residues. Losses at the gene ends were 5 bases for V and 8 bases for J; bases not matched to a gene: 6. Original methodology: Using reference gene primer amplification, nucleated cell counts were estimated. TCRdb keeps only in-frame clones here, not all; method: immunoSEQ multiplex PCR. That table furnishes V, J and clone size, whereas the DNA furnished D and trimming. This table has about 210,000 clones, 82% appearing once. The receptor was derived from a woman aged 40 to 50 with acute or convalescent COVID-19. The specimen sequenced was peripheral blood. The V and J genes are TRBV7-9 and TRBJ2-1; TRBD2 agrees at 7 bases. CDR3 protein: CASSGPTSHEQFF. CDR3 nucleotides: TGTGCCAGCAGCGGCCCGACTAGCCATGAGCAGTTCTTC.